Below, 27 T cell receptor beta chains from the same sample are listed, as sequenced in a study of blood T cell repertoires in COVID-19. Only in-frame clones appear in the TCRdb table, and some are missing; sequencing was by immunoSEQ multiplex PCR. The sample lists some 200,000 clones; under 85% were seen once. Sequenced input: peripheral blood. These receptors came from a woman older than 75 with COVID-19, enrolled during active disease.

The genes are TRBV7-9 and TRBJ2-7; tentatively, D is TRBD2 (6 bases). CDR3 size: 16 residues. The germline V gene encodes CDR1 SEHNR and CDR2 FQNEAQ (reference sequence). Trimming removed 5 bases at V and 2 bases at J, with 19 bases between. The CDR3 loop reads CASSLTGGLQTYEQYF. The CDR3 nucleotides are TGTGCCAGCAGCCTAACCGGGGGACTGCAAACCTACGAGCAGTACTTC. Supplemented by reference TRBV7-9 and TRBJ2-7, the full variable domain reads DTGVSQNPRHKITKRGQNVTFRCDPISEHNRLYWYRQTLGQGPEFLTYFQNEAQLEKSRLLSDRFSAERPKGSFSTLEIQRTEQGDSAMYLCASSLTGGLQTYEQYFGPGTRLTVT.

The rearrangement links TRBV9 to TRBJ1-1, with D uncertain. Trimming shortened V by 0 bases and J by 1 base, and 7 bases separated the two germline ends. The CDR3 runs to 14 residues. In germline, CDR1 is SGDLS, CDR2 YYNGEE. The CDR3 coding sequence is TGTGCCAGCAGCGTAGTTGCAGGGAACACTGAAGCTTTCTTT. It is translated as CASSVVAGNTEAFF.

This sequence joins TRBV18 and TRBJ1-3; 7 bases are a match to TRBD1. The CDR3 spans 17 residues. Germline assignment: CDR1 KGHSH and CDR2 LQKENI. J was trimmed by 0 bases and V by 0 bases; bases with no gene match: 5. CDR3 bases: TGTGCCAGCTCACCACCCGGGACAGAGACCTCTGGAAACACCATATATTTT. This codes for CASSPPGTETSGNTIYF. Full variable domain (rest looked up from reference TRBV18 and TRBJ1-3): NAGVMQNPRHLVRRRGQEARLRCSPMKGHSHVYWYRQLPEEGLKFMVYLQKENIIDESGMPKERFSAEFPKEGPSILRIQQVVRGDSAAYFCASSPPGTETSGNTIYFGEGSWLTVV.

The chain is built from TRBV5-4 and TRBJ2-7, with D perhaps TRBD2 (6 bases). Germline lookup yields CDR1 SGHNT and CDR2 YYREEE (reference sequence). The germline V and J ends were trimmed by 2 bases and 3 bases, with 12 bases remaining between them. This CDR3 is built from 14 residues. CDR3 DNA sequence: TGTGCCAGCAGCTTCGTGGGCGGGGACTACGAGCAGTACTTC. This codes for CASSFVGGDYEQYF.

This clone came up once. Written as DNA, the CDR3 is TGTGCCAGCAGCTTAAAGTTGTTCGGGACAGCGGACGAGCAGTACTTC. Translation: CASSLKLFGTADEQYF. The chain recombines TRBV5-4 with TRBJ2-7, with 7 bases identical to TRBD1. The V gene end was trimmed by 2 bases and the J gene end by 5 bases; junction bases not matched to a gene: 13. Germline-derived CDR1 and CDR2 are SGHNT and YYREEE (reference sequence). The CDR3 covers 16 residues.

On this clone itself: Mismatch with germline at one junction end may stem from a read error. The chain uses TRBV7-7 and TRBJ1-6; 7 nucleotides agree with TRBD1. This CDR3 has 17 residues. CDR1 is SSHAT and CDR2 is FNYEAQ in the germline V gene (reference sequence). The CDR3 is CASSPDRPSSYNSPLHF. DNA of the CDR3: TGTGCTAGCAGCCCGGACAGGCCGAGCTCCTATAATTCACCCCTCCACTTT.

Only a few counts were recorded for this clone. This chain connects TRBV27 to TRBJ1-6; weak D call: TRBD1 (5 bases). V lost 6 bases and J 10 bases, leaving 16 bases between the germline ends. Germline CDR1 MNHEY, CDR2 SMNVEV (reference sequence). This CDR3 spans 14 amino acids. The CDR3 nucleotides are TGTGCCAGCAGGTTTGGAGGGGAAGGATCACCCCTCCACTTT. It codes for CASRFGGEGSPLHF.

V and J are TRBV12-5 and TRBJ2-2, with a tentative D call TRBD1 (5 bases). The CDR3 spans 17 residues. The ends were cut back, 0 bases at V and 3 bases at J, with 14 bases in the middle. The germline V gene encodes CDR1 LGHNT and CDR2 FRNRAP. CDR3 sequence (DNA): TGTGCTAGTGGTTTGGTTCAGGGTTGGGTAGACACCGGGGAGCTGTTTTTT. It specifies CASGLVQGWVDTGELFF.

The chain is built from TRBV7-9 and TRBJ1-2; the D gene is possibly TRBD1 (6 bases). V shed 1 base and J shed 2 bases, with 8 bases lying between them. Germline V gene data show CDR1 as SEHNR and CDR2 as FQNEAQ (reference sequence). This CDR3 region has 14 residues. The CDR3 spells CASSLGGQNYGYTF. In nucleotides, the CDR3 is TGTGCCAGCAGCTTAGGGGGGCAGAACTATGGCTACACCTTC.

In the case of this clone: In the same sample, other DNA sequences code for this CDR3. The chain employs TRBV5-1 and TRBJ2-1; 10 nucleotides match TRBD1. Unmatched junction bases numbered 3, after V lost 4 bases and J lost 2 bases. The CDR3 spans 15 residues. Germline lookup yields CDR1 SGHRS and CDR2 YFSETQ. In nucleotides, the CDR3 is TGCGCCAGCAGCCTCGGACAGGGGGCCTACAATGAGCAGTTCTTC. Translation: CASSLGQGAYNEQFF.

This chain connects TRBV24-1 to TRBJ2-1; TRBD2 might be the D (6 bases). The CDR3 extends over 18 amino acids. The V gene's germline CDR1 is KGHDR and CDR2 SFDVKD. Trimming left V 4 bases short and J 3 bases short, with 21 bases between. The CDR3 nucleotides read TGTGCCACCAGTGACGCTACTAGCTCTATAGACGTCTACAATGAGCAGTTCTTC. Amino acid sequence: CATSDATSSIDVYNEQFF.

The rearrangement joins TRBV14 to TRBJ2-1; 8 bases match TRBD1. The V segment lost 1 base and the J segment 4 bases; nucleotides outside the gene matches: 3. CDR1 and CDR2 from the germline V gene are SGHDN and FVKESK. The length of the CDR3 is 15 residues. The CDR3 here is CASSQAGGNYNEQFF. The CDR3 DNA is TGTGCCAGCAGCCAAGCAGGGGGCAATTACAATGAGCAGTTCTTC.

A remark on this clone: At one of its ends the junction is not consistent with the germline gene, which may arise from a read error. The chain employs TRBV4-1 and TRBJ2-1; 7 positions agree with TRBD2. The CDR3 consists of 12 residues. The germline gives CDR1 MGHRA, CDR2 YSYEKL. The CDR3 here is CASSHPAGRRLF. The CDR3 nucleotides read TGCGCCAGCAGCCACCCCGCCGGGAGGAGACTCTTC.

CDR3 DNA sequence: TGTGCCAGCAGTGGAAATTGGGGGCTGCCGAACACTGAAGCTTTCTTT. Translating gives CASSGNWGLPNTEAFF. V is TRBV6-1 and J is TRBJ1-1, with D possibly being TRBD1 (6 bases). V gave up 4 bases and J gave up 1 base, with 16 bases separating them. Germline V gene lookup returns CDR1 MNHNS and CDR2 SASEGT. The CDR3 sequence is 16 residues long.

The V and J genes are TRBV3-1 (or the pseudogene TRBV3-2) and TRBJ1-2; TRBD1 might be the D (6 bases). Trimming took 3 bases from V and 6 from J, leaving 11 bases between them. The CDR3 length is 13 residues. CDR1 is LGHDT and CDR2 is YNNKEL in the germline V gene (reference sequence). The CDR3 DNA sequence: TGTGCCAGCAGCCACCGGGACACCGATGGCTACACCTTC. Residues: CASSHRDTDGYTF.

The CDR3 sequence is CASSSYSGNTIYF. The CDR3 nucleotides read TGTGCCAGCAGCTCGTACTCTGGAAACACCATATATTTT. The V and J genes are TRBV3-1 (or the pseudogene TRBV3-2) and TRBJ1-3; D remains unclear. CDR1 and CDR2 from the germline V gene are LGHDT and YNNKEL (reference sequence). CDR3 size: 13 residues. V gave up 5 bases and J gave up 0 bases, with 5 bases separating them.

The chain combines TRBV19 with TRBJ1-6; 9 nucleotides line up with TRBD1. The V gene's germline CDR1 is LNHDA and CDR2 SQIVND (reference sequence). This CDR3 spans 14 amino acids. The V gene end was trimmed by 3 bases and the J gene end by 6 bases; junction bases not matched to a gene: 0. The CDR3 protein is CASSMDRGNSPLHF. The CDR3 DNA sequence: TGTGCCAGTAGTATGGACAGGGGTAATTCACCCCTCCACTTT. The full variable domain, completed using reference TRBV19 and TRBJ1-6, is DGGITQSPKYLFRKEGQNVTLSCEQNLNHDAMYWYRQDPGQGLRLIYYSQIVNDFQKGDIAEGYSVSREKKESFPLTVTSAQKNPTAFYLCASSMDRGNSPLHFGNGTRLTVT.

This chain links TRBV29-1 with TRBJ1-4, with TRBD1 matching 8 bases. Germline assignment: CDR1 SQVTM and CDR2 ANQGSEA. The CDR3 is 12 amino acids. Here the CDR3 reads CTAGGPNEKLFF. The CDR3, as DNA: TGCACCGCAGGGGGCCCTAATGAAAAACTGTTTTTT.

This clone has just one count. The chain carries TRBV6-5 and TRBJ2-7; maybe TRBD2 (6 bases). This CDR3 region has 11 residues. V shed 8 bases and J shed 2 bases, with 7 bases lying between them. The germline gives CDR1 MNHEY, CDR2 SVGAGI. The CDR3 loop reads CASWGAYEQYF. The CDR3 nucleotides are TGTGCCAGCTGGGGGGCCTACGAGCAGTACTTC.

The chain recombines TRBV18 with TRBJ1-2; 12 nucleotides line up with TRBD1. The CDR3 sequence is 15 residues long. Germline values: CDR1 KGHSH, CDR2 LQKENI. V lost 3 bases, J lost 7 bases, and 6 bases stayed unmatched. This chain's CDR3 is CASSPRDRGLFGYTF. Written as DNA, the CDR3 is TGTGCCAGCTCACCTCGGGACAGGGGGCTTTTTGGCTACACCTTC.

This clone was seen a single time. The chain carries TRBV14 and TRBJ2-3; D might be TRBD1 (6 bases). Germline loops: CDR1 SGHDN, CDR2 FVKESK. The CDR3 has 15 residues. Trimming removed 0 bases at V and 6 bases at J, with 13 bases between. The CDR3 DNA reads TGTGCCAGCAGCCAAGAGAGGACAGTATGGGATACGCAGTATTTT. Its translation is CASSQERTVWDTQYF.

This clone was counted once. V gene TRBV7-3 combines with J gene TRBJ1-3; maybe TRBD1 (5 bases). CDR3 size: 15 residues. The V end lost 2 bases, the J end lost 0 bases, and 8 bases lay between the germline ends. Germline V gene sequence: CDR1 SGHTA, CDR2 FQGTGA. The CDR3 sequence is CASSLDSISGNTIYF. For the CDR3, the DNA is TGTGCCAGCAGCTTAGACAGTATCTCTGGAAACACCATATATTTT. The full variable domain, rest sourced from reference TRBV7-3 and TRBJ1-3, is GAGVSQTPSNKVTEKGKYVELRCDPISGHTALYWYRQSLGQGPEFLIYFQGTGAADDSGLPNDRFFAVRPEGSVSTLKIQRTERGDSAVYLCASSLDSISGNTIYFGEGSWLTVV.

The chain links TRBV2 to TRBJ1-1, with D possibly TRBD1 on 6 matching bases. The CDR3 length is 11 residues. Germline V gene lookup returns CDR1 SNHLY and CDR2 FYNNEI. Trimming left V 6 bases short and J 10 bases short, with 12 bases between. CDR3 amino acids: CASSVTGIAFF. CDR3 DNA: TGTGCCAGCAGCGTAACAGGGATAGCTTTCTTT.

The sample holds a few counts of this clone. A junction end diverges from the germline sequence, so it may reflect a read error. This chain connects TRBV6-5 to TRBJ1-6; a possible D gene is TRBD1 (6 bases). The CDR3 totals 15 residues. CDR1 and CDR2 (germline): MNHEY, SVGAGI. The CDR3 nucleotides read TGTGCCAGCAGTCGGGACATTGGGGTGAATGCCTTGTTGTGCTTT. Protein: CASSRDIGVNALLCF.

This clone was counted a single time. CDR3 protein: CASSVSSNEKLFF. The CDR3 DNA is TGTGCCAGCAGCGTTAGTTCTAATGAAAAACTGTTTTTT. The chain is built from TRBV9 and TRBJ1-4; D is uncertain. Trimming took 2 bases from V and 3 from J, leaving 5 bases between them. The CDR3 runs to 13 residues. Germline V CDR1 and CDR2: SGDLS, YYNGEE.

The sample holds one count of this clone. The rearrangement uses TRBV7-2 and TRBJ1-5, with D perhaps TRBD1 (6 bases). Germline-derived CDR1 and CDR2 are SGHTA and FQGNSA. The CDR3 covers 17 residues. Trimming cost V 5 bases and J 0 bases, with 17 bases left between them. In DNA, the CDR3 is TGTGCCAGCAGCCCCCAGGGGATCCAGGATAGCAATCAGCCCCAGCATTTT. Translated: CASSPQGIQDSNQPQHF.

V gene TRBV7-9 combines with J gene TRBJ2-2; 8 bases align to TRBD2. CDR3 size: 16 residues. Trimming at V came to 1 base and at J to 4 bases, leaving 5 bases not matched to a gene. Germline CDR1 SEHNR, CDR2 FQNEAQ (reference sequence). The CDR3 loop reads CASSLGTSQRTGELFF. CDR3 DNA: TGTGCCAGCAGCTTAGGGACTAGCCAACGCACCGGGGAGCTGTTTTTT. Full variable domain (outside the CDR3, taken from reference TRBV7-9 and TRBJ2-2): DTGVSQNPRHKITKRGQNVTFRCDPISEHNRLYWYRQTLGQGPEFLTYFQNEAQLEKSRLLSDRFSAERPKGSFSTLEIQRTEQGDSAMYLCASSLGTSQRTGELFFGEGSRLTVL.